The 30 T cell receptor beta chains below were found in one sample sequenced in a study of beta chain features in type 1 diabetes. Study-wide findings and caveats: Shortening that was moderate but significant affected the TCRB CDR3s of Type 1 diabetes patients in all four CD4+ subsets.

Every bit of the isolated RNA underwent reverse transcription, so sequencing read expressed TCRB transcripts. Clones were read by immunoSEQ multiplex PCR, and TCRdb kept only the in-frame ones, dropping some. The repertoire has about 640,000 clones, roughly 12% of them found once; the top ten carry roughly 0.11%. These TCRs' antigens remain unknown. The source material was naive CD4+ T cells from blood. The source of these receptors is a man under 40 with type 1 diabetes.

The chain joins TRBV6-6 to TRBJ2-1, with D perhaps given as TRBD1 or TRBD2 (6 bases each). Germline CDR1 and CDR2: MNHNY and SVGAGI (reference sequence). CDR3 size: 14 residues. Trimming shortened V by 2 bases and J by 9 bases, and 14 bases separated the two germline ends. Here the CDR3 DNA reads TGTGCCAGCAGTTACCCTGGACAGCGGGCTGAGCAGTTCTTC. Amino acid sequence: CASSYPGQRAEQFF.

Here the CDR3 DNA reads TGTGCCAGCAGCCAAAGGGGGACGCAGACCACTGAAGCTTTCTTT. As protein: CASSQRGTQTTEAFF. V and J are TRBV4-2 and TRBJ1-1, with D tentatively TRBD1 (6 bases). Germline V gene data show CDR1 as LGHNA and CDR2 as YNFKEQ. The CDR3 has 15 amino acids. With 2 bases removed from V and 4 bases from J, the gap between germline ends came to 14 bases.

This chain joins TRBV27 and TRBJ2-1, with D possibly being TRBD2 (7 bases). Germline V gene data show CDR1 as MNHEY and CDR2 as SMNVEV (reference sequence). This CDR3 comprises 17 residues. The V gene lost 1 base and the J gene lost 7 bases, with 20 bases spanning the gap. The CDR3 region has the DNA TGTGCCAGCAGTTTATTGGGGGGGCGCCCCGGGGGGAATGAGCAGTTCTTC. Its translation: CASSLLGGRPGGNEQFF.

This clone was observed a few times. V usage is TRBV10-3 and J usage is TRBJ1-1; 7 bases agree with TRBD1. Germline CDR1 reads ENHRY; CDR2 reads SYGVKD. The CDR3 totals 16 residues. Germline trimming cut 1 base from V and 0 bases from J; bases unmatched to any gene: 5. CDR3 loop: CAISEYPTGMNTEAFF. The CDR3 DNA follows: TGTGCCATCAGTGAGTACCCGACAGGGATGAACACTGAAGCTTTCTTT.

This clone was detected only a few times. This chain links TRBV6-5 with TRBJ2-7, with TRBD1 identical over 7 bases. With 4 bases clipped from V and 2 bases from J, the junction kept 5 bases outside the gene matches. Germline-derived CDR1 and CDR2 are MNHEY and SVGAGI. This CDR3 comprises 14 residues. For the CDR3, the DNA is TGTGCCAGCAGTTCAGGGGACAGACCCTACGAGCAGTACTTC. Amino acids: CASSSGDRPYEQYF.

This clone was observed a handful of times. This sequence joins TRBV7-9 and TRBJ2-3; D unresolved. Trimming shortened V by 2 bases and J by 1 base, and 13 bases separated the two germline ends. The germline gives CDR1 SEHNR, CDR2 FQNEAQ (reference sequence). CDR3 length equals 16 residues. The CDR3: CASSLSSVRGTDTQYF. As DNA, the CDR3 is TGTGCCAGCAGCTTATCTTCAGTCCGGGGCACAGATACGCAGTATTTT.

This clone showed up just a few times. The DNA of the CDR3 is TGTGCCAGCAGCCAAGATCACAGGGATGGAACTGAAGCTTTCTTT. This sequence encodes CASSQDHRDGTEAFF. This chain joins TRBV4-2 and TRBJ1-1; the D gene is possibly TRBD1 (6 bases). This CDR3 has 15 residues. Trimming removed 0 bases at V and 5 bases at J, with 13 bases between. From germline, CDR1 is LGHNA and CDR2 YNFKEQ.

The chain carries TRBV7-9 and TRBJ2-2; D not certain. The germline CDR1 and CDR2 sequences are SEHNR and FQNEAQ (reference sequence). This CDR3 has 14 amino acids. The ends were cut back, 5 bases at V and 1 base at J, with 8 bases in the middle. The CDR3 coding sequence is TGTGCCAGCAGCCCCACAGAGAACACCGGGGAGCTGTTTTTT. It specifies CASSPTENTGELFF.

The chain employs TRBV28 and TRBJ2-1, with TRBD1 as a possible D gene (6 bases). Trimming stripped 5 bases from V and 7 bases from J, with 21 bases between. The V gene's germline CDR1 is MDHEN and CDR2 SYDVKM. CDR3 length: 16 amino acids. CDR3 in DNA: TGTGCCAGCAGTAAATTACCCGTACAGGGAAGGAATGAGCAGTTCTTC. It specifies CASSKLPVQGRNEQFF.

V and J are TRBV2 and TRBJ2-2; D is tentatively TRBD1 or TRBD2 (5 bases each). V gave up 7 bases and J gave up 6 bases, with 18 bases separating them. The CDR3 covers 15 residues. Germline values: CDR1 SNHLY, CDR2 FYNNEI. This CDR3 reads CASMTSWQGAGELFF. The CDR3 bases are TGTGCCAGCATGACCTCATGGCAGGGAGCCGGGGAGCTGTTTTTT.

The CDR3 coding sequence is TGTGCCAGCTCACCAACCAGCGGGAACACAGATACGCAGTATTTT. This encodes CASSPTSGNTDTQYF. V and J are TRBV18 and TRBJ2-3; TRBD2 matches at 7 bases. Losses at the gene ends were 2 bases for V and 2 bases for J; bases not matched to a gene: 4. The CDR3 covers 15 residues. Germline V lookup: CDR1 KGHSH, CDR2 LQKENI.

This clone was picked up a small number of times. This chain connects TRBV7-2 to TRBJ1-1; no clear D. CDR1 SGHTA and CDR2 FQGNSA come from the germline V gene. CDR3 length: 14 amino acids. With 3 bases removed from V and 0 bases from J, the gap between germline ends came to 8 bases. CDR3 DNA: TGTGCCAGCAGCTTGGACGGCATGAACACTGAAGCTTTCTTT. This gives the protein CASSLDGMNTEAFF.

The CDR3 region has the DNA TGTGCCAGCAGCCGACAGGGTCAGAACTATGGCTACACCTTC. Translating it yields CASSRQGQNYGYTF. The rearrangement joins TRBV5-6 to TRBJ1-2; TRBD1 agrees at 7 bases. This CDR3 region has 14 residues. After removal of 4 bases from V and 2 bases from J, the junction contained 5 bases not matched to a gene. The germline V gene encodes CDR1 SGHDT and CDR2 YYEEEE.

With regard to this clone: An end of the junction does not agree with germline; a read error may underlie this. J is TRBJ1-6 and V is TRBV2, with D unclear. The CDR3 totals 15 residues. The germline gives CDR1 SNHLY, CDR2 FYNNEI. CDR3 in amino acids: CASSEVAARNSPLHF. CDR3 DNA: TGTGCCAGCAGCGAAGTGGCGGCTAGGAATTCACCCCTCCACTTT.

This clone showed up just a few times. V gene TRBV5-4 combines with J gene TRBJ1-1; 7 bases are a match to TRBD1. With V trimmed by 2 bases and J by 1 base, 8 bases remained unmatched. Germline lookup yields CDR1 SGHNT and CDR2 YYREEE (reference sequence). The CDR3 runs 16 residues. CDR3 DNA: TGTGCCAGCAGCTTAGCCCCGGGACAGACGAACACTGAAGCTTTCTTT. It yields the protein CASSLAPGQTNTEAFF.

CDR3 residues: CASSSLRLAGGINEQFF. The CDR3 bases are TGTGCCAGTAGTTCCCTCCGACTAGCGGGGGGTATCAATGAGCAGTTCTTC. J is TRBJ2-1 and V is TRBV19, with 13 bases aligning to TRBD2. The CDR3 is made up of 17 amino acids. The J segment lost 6 bases and the V segment lost 5 bases, leaving 10 bases of the junction unmatched. Germline V gene data show CDR1 as LNHDA and CDR2 as SQIVND (reference sequence).

This clone appeared a few times. J is TRBJ2-5 and V is TRBV25-1; TRBD1 aligns across 8 bases. The CDR3 has 15 residues. Per the germline V gene, CDR1 is MGHDK and CDR2 is SYGVNS. V dropped 2 bases and J dropped 5; count of bases not matched to a gene: 7. As DNA, the CDR3 is TGTGCCAGCAGTGAAACTACAGGGGGTAGGGAGACCCAGTACTTC. It encodes CASSETTGGRETQYF.

This clone was detected a few times. The identical CDR3 is also encoded by other nucleotide sequences in the sample. The chain joins TRBV2 to TRBJ2-5, with no clear D. With 7 bases removed from V and 5 bases from J, the gap between germline ends came to 8 bases. Germline loops: CDR1 SNHLY, CDR2 FYNNEI. The CDR3 sequence is 11 residues long. The CDR3 DNA reads as TGTGCCAGCACCGGGCGCGAGACCCAGTACTTC. Its protein product is CASTGRETQYF.

This clone came up a few times. The genes are TRBV10-3 and TRBJ1-6, with TRBD1 as a possible D gene (5 bases). CDR3 size: 17 residues. Germline V gene sequence: CDR1 ENHRY, CDR2 SYGVKD. V was trimmed by 6 bases and J by 10 bases, leaving 25 bases between them. CDR3 DNA: TGTGCCATCAGGAGTGAGGCAGGGAGTGGGGAGAAGTCACCCCTCCACTTT. It specifies CAIRSEAGSGEKSPLHF.

The V and J genes are TRBV6-5 and TRBJ2-7; D is perhaps TRBD1 (5 bases). The ends were cut back, 10 bases at V and 2 bases at J, with 18 bases in the middle. Germline V gene lookup returns CDR1 MNHEY and CDR2 SVGAGI. This CDR3 has 14 amino acids. This CDR3 reads CATRRQGYTYEQYF. In DNA, the CDR3 is TGTGCCACCAGACGCCAGGGATATACCTACGAGCAGTACTTC.

The V gene is TRBV6-5, the J gene TRBJ1-1; 7 nucleotides align to TRBD1. CDR1 is MNHEY and CDR2 is SVGAGI in the germline V gene. V trimming: 0 bases; J trimming: 4 bases; junction bases outside the gene matches: 8. There are 16 residues in the CDR3. The CDR3 reads CASSYSGQGVSTEAFF. As DNA, the CDR3 is TGTGCCAGCAGTTACTCGGGGCAGGGGGTTAGCACTGAAGCTTTCTTT.

This clone has a handful of counts. The V gene is TRBV9, the J gene TRBJ2-1; maybe TRBD2 (5 bases). The CDR3 has 15 amino acids. Germline V gene lookup returns CDR1 SGDLS and CDR2 YYNGEE. V lost 0 bases and J 5 bases, leaving 12 bases between the germline ends. In DNA, the CDR3 is TGTGCCAGCAGCGTAGAGAAGCGGAGAGACAATGAGCAGTTCTTC. Encoded protein: CASSVEKRRDNEQFF.

The CDR3 loop reads CASSLEAAANYGYTF. CDR3 in DNA: TGCGCCAGCAGCTTGGAGGCAGCAGCTAACTATGGCTACACCTTC. This chain uses TRBV5-1 with TRBJ1-2; no firm D call. The CDR3 is 15 amino acids. Trimming took 0 bases from V and 0 from J, leaving 9 bases between them. CDR1 and CDR2 (germline): SGHRS, YFSETQ.

The chain uses TRBV5-1 and TRBJ2-2; 11 bases agree with TRBD1. V lost 2 bases and J lost 4; bases outside the gene matches: 7. In germline, CDR1 is SGHRS, CDR2 YFSETQ. The length of the CDR3 is 17 residues. CDR3 residues: CASSFGQGALSTGELFF. CDR3 in DNA: TGCGCCAGCAGCTTTGGACAGGGGGCTTTGAGCACCGGGGAGCTGTTTTTT.

The chain has TRBV7-2 and TRBJ2-1; TRBD1 matches at 9 bases. Germline-derived CDR1 and CDR2 are SGHTA and FQGNSA. J lost 8 bases, V lost 5 bases, and 10 bases had no gene match. This CDR3 region has 15 residues. CDR3 in amino acids: CASSGGTGSGDEQFF. The CDR3 nucleotides are TGTGCCAGCAGCGGCGGGACAGGGAGTGGGGATGAGCAGTTCTTC.

There are a few counts of this clone. The rearrangement links TRBV25-1 to TRBJ1-4; 8 nucleotides line up with TRBD1. J was trimmed by 7 bases and V by 3 bases; bases with no gene match: 7. Germline V CDR1 and CDR2: MGHDK, SYGVNS. The CDR3 spans 15 residues. Written as DNA, the CDR3 is TGTGCCAGCAGTGATGTCCAGGGGGCTGGTGAAAAACTGTTTTTT. Encoded protein: CASSDVQGAGEKLFF.

The CDR3 DNA reads as TGTGCCAGCAACCCTTCCCCGATTAATCAGCCCCAGCATTTT. As protein: CASNPSPINQPQHF. The chain employs TRBV2 and TRBJ1-5; D is unclear. The V gene lost 7 bases and the J gene lost 4 bases, with 14 bases spanning the gap. This CDR3 spans 14 amino acids. The germline gives CDR1 SNHLY, CDR2 FYNNEI. Together with reference TRBV2 and TRBJ1-5, the CDR3 gives the full variable domain: EPEVTQTPSHQVTQMGQEVILRCVPISNHLYFYWYRQILGQKVEFLVSFYNNEISEKSEIFDDQFSVERPDGSNFTLKIRSTKLEDSAMYFCASNPSPINQPQHFGDGTRLSIL.

This CDR3 is CAACPGVNTEAFF. The CDR3 DNA is TGTGCCGCTTGCCCGGGGGTGAACACTGAAGCTTTCTTT. This chain links TRBV19 with TRBJ1-1; maybe TRBD1 (5 bases). The CDR3 consists of 13 residues. Germline values: CDR1 LNHDA, CDR2 SQIVND (reference sequence). V lost 11 bases and J 0 bases, leaving 13 bases between the germline ends.

The J gene is TRBJ1-1, the V gene TRBV18; D is unclear. Germline-derived CDR1 and CDR2 are KGHSH and LQKENI. V was clipped by 6 bases and J by 1 base, with 9 bases between them. The CDR3 has 13 amino acids. DNA for the CDR3: TGTGCCAGCTCCGGGGTCGCGAACACTGAAGCTTTCTTT. It codes for CASSGVANTEAFF.

The chain combines TRBV9 with TRBJ2-1; 10 nucleotides align to TRBD1. Germline CDR1 SGDLS, CDR2 YYNGEE. J lost 6 bases, V lost 0 bases, and 6 bases had no gene match. The CDR3 has 16 residues. The CDR3, as DNA: TGTGCCAGCAGCGTAGGGGACAGGGGCTTGGGCAATGAGCAGTTCTTC. As protein: CASSVGDRGLGNEQFF.